A single sample gave rise to the 15 T cell receptor beta chains below, sequenced in a study of cytomegalovirus exposure and HLA in healthy donors. 60 Vbeta and 13 Jbeta primers were used in PCR. Method: immunoSEQ multiplex PCR; TCRdb's copy keeps in-frame clones and lacks some. The sample comprises 110,000 to 150,000 clones, 65% to 85% of which are singletons, and approximately 3.8% rests with the top ten. The material sequenced was PBMCs. The origin of the receptors is a male donor in good health and CMV-seronegative.

This clone appeared a few times. V gene TRBV2 combines with J gene TRBJ1-1; D might be TRBD1 (5 bases). The germline V gene has CDR1 SNHLY and CDR2 FYNNEI. The CDR3 length is 14 residues. Trimming took 4 bases from V and 1 from J, leaving 10 bases between them. The CDR3 protein is CASSGRGRNTEAFF. DNA for the CDR3: TGTGCCAGCAGTGGTCGGGGGAGGAACACTGAAGCTTTCTTT.

The chain couples TRBV6-5 to TRBJ2-7, with 7 bases that match TRBD2. CDR3 length equals 16 residues. The V gene's germline CDR1 is MNHEY and CDR2 SVGAGI. The V gene end was trimmed by 0 bases and the J gene end by 3 bases; junction bases not matched to a gene: 8. CDR3 loop: CASSYSSWAGDYEQYF. The CDR3, as DNA: TGTGCCAGCAGTTACTCGAGTTGGGCGGGAGACTACGAGCAGTACTTC.

This chain joins TRBV29-1 and TRBJ2-1; 9 nucleotides align to TRBD2. Germline values: CDR1 SQVTM, CDR2 ANQGSEA. CDR3 length: 13 residues. The V gene end was trimmed by 7 bases and the J gene end by 7 bases; junction bases not matched to a gene: 8. The CDR3 here is CSALAGVRNEQFF. CDR3 sequence (DNA): TGCAGCGCATTAGCGGGAGTTCGGAATGAGCAGTTCTTC.

The chain carries TRBV29-1 and TRBJ1-2, with a possible D match to TRBD1 (6 bases). Germline V CDR1 and CDR2: SQVTM, ANQGSEA. Trimming pared 6 bases from V and 4 bases from J, leaving 15 bases between. The length of the CDR3 is 13 residues. The CDR3, as DNA: TGCAGCGTACCTATAGGGACAACCTATGGCTACACCTTC. Encoded protein: CSVPIGTTYGYTF.

The rearrangement joins TRBV6-1 to TRBJ1-2, with 9 bases that match TRBD1. V dropped 7 bases and J dropped 6; count of bases not matched to a gene: 6. The CDR3 runs to 13 residues. CDR1 and CDR2 (germline): MNHNS, SASEGT. The CDR3 coding sequence is TGTGCCAGCATCAAGACAGGGGGGGATGGCTACACCTTC. As protein: CASIKTGGDGYTF.

This clone appeared once. The J gene is TRBJ1-2, the V gene TRBV19; TRBD1 matches at 8 bases. Germline V gene sequence: CDR1 LNHDA, CDR2 SQIVND (reference sequence). The CDR3 totals 18 residues. The V segment lost 3 bases and the J segment 4 bases; nucleotides outside the gene matches: 16. The CDR3 loop is CASSMRGSGGADLYGYTF. CDR3 sequence (DNA): TGTGCCAGTAGTATGAGGGGGTCAGGGGGCGCCGACCTCTATGGCTACACCTTC.

The J gene is TRBJ2-3, the V gene TRBV4-2; TRBD2 aligns across 10 bases. The V segment lost 0 bases and the J segment 8 bases; nucleotides outside the gene matches: 14. The CDR3 sequence is 18 residues long. The V gene's germline CDR1 is LGHNA and CDR2 YNFKEQ. CDR3 amino acids: CASSQDVIGSGGAGTQYF. Here the CDR3 DNA reads TGTGCCAGCAGCCAAGATGTTATCGGCAGCGGGGGGGCCGGTACGCAGTATTTT.

This clone was seen more than once but under ten times. The identical CDR3 is also encoded by other nucleotide sequences in the sample. The chain joins TRBV7-2 to TRBJ2-5, with a weak D call TRBD2 (6 bases). Germline loops: CDR1 SGHTA, CDR2 FQGNSA. V lost 1 base to trimming and J lost 3 bases, with 6 bases between them. The CDR3 loop spans 13 amino acids. The CDR3: CASSLGTKETQYF. CDR3 DNA sequence: TGTGCCAGCAGCTTAGGGACTAAAGAGACCCAGTACTTC.

Only one count was recorded for this clone. V is TRBV7-9 and J is TRBJ1-3; D not certain. The CDR3 has 12 residues. Per germline, CDR1 SEHNR and CDR2 FQNEAQ (reference sequence). The ends were cut back, 5 bases at V and 2 bases at J, with 4 bases in the middle. CDR3 amino acids: CASSPTGNTIYF. CDR3 coding DNA: TGTGCCAGCAGCCCCACTGGAAACACCATATATTTT.

This clone turned up a few times. This chain joins TRBV11-2 and TRBJ1-1; 8 positions match TRBD1. Germline V gene lookup returns CDR1 SGHAT and CDR2 FQNNGV. This CDR3 is 16 amino acids long. Trimming took 0 bases from V and 8 from J; bases not matched to a gene: 11. CDR3 sequence: CASSLDRRQGSPEAFF. CDR3 sequence (DNA): TGTGCCAGCAGCTTAGACCGCCGACAGGGGTCTCCCGAAGCTTTCTTT.

This clone was seen a single time. The chain is built from TRBV4-3 and TRBJ2-5; weak D call: TRBD1 (5 bases). Looked up from germline, CDR1 is LGHNA and CDR2 is YSLEER. The V gene lost 1 base and the J gene lost 1 base, with 16 bases spanning the gap. This CDR3 contains 17 residues. The CDR3 protein is CASSQGLLRTTQETQYF. In DNA, the CDR3 is TGCGCCAGCAGCCAAGGGCTTCTCAGGACAACCCAAGAGACCCAGTACTTC.

The chain's CDR3 is CASTPGTGVGGETQYF. The CDR3 nucleotides are TGTGCCAGCACCCCAGGGACAGGGGTAGGAGGGGAGACCCAGTACTTC. The rearrangement uses TRBV14 and TRBJ2-5, with 10 positions matching TRBD1. This CDR3 has 16 residues. Germline lookup yields CDR1 SGHDN and CDR2 FVKESK. V lost 7 bases and J lost 5; bases outside the gene matches: 13. Combining the CDR3 with reference TRBV14 and TRBJ2-5 gives the whole variable domain EAGVTQFPSHSVIEKGQTVTLRCDPISGHDNLYWYRRVMGKEIKFLLHFVKESKQDESGMPNNRFLAERTGGTYSTLKVQPAELEDSGVYFCASTPGTGVGGETQYFGPGTRLLVL.

CDR3 sequence (DNA): TGTGCCATCAGTGAGTATAGCGGGAGCTCCTACGAGCAGTACTTC. Residues: CAISEYSGSSYEQYF. The J gene is TRBJ2-7, the V gene TRBV10-3, with 9 bases lining up with TRBD2. After removal of 1 base from V and 0 bases from J, the junction contained 1 base not matched to a gene. In germline, CDR1 is ENHRY, CDR2 SYGVKD. The CDR3 extends over 15 amino acids.

This sequence joins TRBV7-8 and TRBJ2-5; TRBD2 aligns across 8 bases. The DNA end lines up better with TRBJ2-7; the J call may be wrong. CDR1 and CDR2 (germline): SGHVS, FQNEAQ. The CDR3 runs 15 residues. The CDR3: CASSQGSGGSYEQYF. The CDR3 region has the DNA TGTGCCAGCAGCCAAGGGAGCGGGGGCTCCTACGAGCAGTACTTC.

The chain couples TRBV4-1 to TRBJ1-1; TRBD1 is a possible D gene (6 bases). V lost 2 bases to trimming and J lost 1 base, with 8 bases between them. The germline V gene has CDR1 MGHRA and CDR2 YSYEKL. This CDR3 is 14 amino acids long. The DNA for the CDR3 is TGCGCCAGCAGCCAAACACAGGGGAACACTGAAGCTTTCTTT. It is translated as CASSQTQGNTEAFF.